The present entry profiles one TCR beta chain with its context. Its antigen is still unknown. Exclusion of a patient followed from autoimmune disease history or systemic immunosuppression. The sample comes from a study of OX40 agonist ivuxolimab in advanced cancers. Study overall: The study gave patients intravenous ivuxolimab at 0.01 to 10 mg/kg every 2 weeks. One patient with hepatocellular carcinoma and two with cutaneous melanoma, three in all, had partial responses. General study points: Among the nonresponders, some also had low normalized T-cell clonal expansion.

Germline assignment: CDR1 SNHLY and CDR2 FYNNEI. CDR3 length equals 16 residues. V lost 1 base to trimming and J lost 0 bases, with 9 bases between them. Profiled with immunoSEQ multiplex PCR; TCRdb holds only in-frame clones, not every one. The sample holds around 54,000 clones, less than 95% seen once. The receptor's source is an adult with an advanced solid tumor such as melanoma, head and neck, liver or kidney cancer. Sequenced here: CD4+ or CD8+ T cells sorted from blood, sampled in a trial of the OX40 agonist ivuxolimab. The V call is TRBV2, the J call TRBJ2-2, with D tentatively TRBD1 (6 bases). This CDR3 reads CASSEVGTPNTGELFF. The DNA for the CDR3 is TGTGCCAGCAGTGAAGTAGGGACACCGAACACCGGGGAGCTGTTTTTT.